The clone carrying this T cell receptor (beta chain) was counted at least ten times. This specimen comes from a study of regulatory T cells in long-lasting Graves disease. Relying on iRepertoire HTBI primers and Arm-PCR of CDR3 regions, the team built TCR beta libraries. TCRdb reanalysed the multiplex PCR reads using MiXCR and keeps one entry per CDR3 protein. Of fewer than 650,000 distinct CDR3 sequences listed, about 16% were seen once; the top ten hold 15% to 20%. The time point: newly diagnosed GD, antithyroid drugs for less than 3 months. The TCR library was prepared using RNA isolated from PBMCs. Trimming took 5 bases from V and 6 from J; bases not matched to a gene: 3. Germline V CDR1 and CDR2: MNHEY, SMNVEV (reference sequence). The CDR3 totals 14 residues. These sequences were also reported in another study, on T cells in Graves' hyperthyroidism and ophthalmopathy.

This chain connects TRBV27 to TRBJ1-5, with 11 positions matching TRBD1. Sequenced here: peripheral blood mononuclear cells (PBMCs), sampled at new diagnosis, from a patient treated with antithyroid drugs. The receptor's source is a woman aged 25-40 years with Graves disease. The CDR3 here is CASSPGTGGQPQHF. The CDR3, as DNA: TGTGCCAGCAGTCCCGGGACAGGGGGTCAGCCCCAGCATTTT.